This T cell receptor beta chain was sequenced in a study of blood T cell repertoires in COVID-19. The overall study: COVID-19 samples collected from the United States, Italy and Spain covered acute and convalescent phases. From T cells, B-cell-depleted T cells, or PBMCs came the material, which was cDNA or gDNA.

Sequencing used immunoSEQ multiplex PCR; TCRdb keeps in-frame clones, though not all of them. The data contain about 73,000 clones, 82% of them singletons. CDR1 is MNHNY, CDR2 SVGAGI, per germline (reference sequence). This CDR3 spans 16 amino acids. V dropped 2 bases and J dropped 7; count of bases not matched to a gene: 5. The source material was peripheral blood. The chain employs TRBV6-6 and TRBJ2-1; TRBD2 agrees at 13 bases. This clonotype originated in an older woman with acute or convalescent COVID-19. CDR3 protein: CASSYPTSGRTNEQFF. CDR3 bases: TGTGCCAGCAGTTACCCGACTAGCGGGAGGACGAATGAGCAGTTCTTC.